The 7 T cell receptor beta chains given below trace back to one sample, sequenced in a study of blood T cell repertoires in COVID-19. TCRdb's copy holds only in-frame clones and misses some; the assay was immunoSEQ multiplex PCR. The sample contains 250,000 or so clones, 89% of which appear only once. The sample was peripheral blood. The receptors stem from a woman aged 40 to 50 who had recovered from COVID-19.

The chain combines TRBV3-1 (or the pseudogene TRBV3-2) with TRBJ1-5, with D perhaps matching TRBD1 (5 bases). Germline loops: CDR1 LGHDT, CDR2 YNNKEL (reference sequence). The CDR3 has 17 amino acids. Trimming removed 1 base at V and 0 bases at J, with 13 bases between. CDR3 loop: CASSQGSAGRSNQPQHF. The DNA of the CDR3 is TGTGCCAGCAGCCAAGGTTCAGCGGGGCGTAGCAATCAGCCCCAGCATTTT.

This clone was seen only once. In DNA, the CDR3 is TGTGCCAGCAGTATGAGCGTAGGGAGTTTCGACACCATATATTTT. This sequence encodes CASSMSVGSFDTIYF. The rearrangement links TRBV28 to TRBJ1-3; D gene ambiguous. Trimming pared 5 bases from V and 8 bases from J, leaving 19 bases between. The CDR3 runs to 15 residues. Per the germline V gene, CDR1 is MDHEN and CDR2 is SYDVKM.

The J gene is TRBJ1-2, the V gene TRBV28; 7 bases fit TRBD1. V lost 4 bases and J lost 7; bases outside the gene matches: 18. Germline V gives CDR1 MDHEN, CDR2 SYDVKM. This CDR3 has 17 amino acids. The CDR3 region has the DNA TGTGCCAGCAGTTGGACCCCCCCACAGGGGCTGTTTGTTGGCTACACCTTC. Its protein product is CASSWTPPQGLFVGYTF.

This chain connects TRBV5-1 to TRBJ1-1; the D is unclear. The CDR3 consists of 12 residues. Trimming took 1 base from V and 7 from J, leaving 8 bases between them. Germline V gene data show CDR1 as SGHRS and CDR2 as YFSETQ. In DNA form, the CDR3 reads TGCGCCAGCAGCTTGTCGCAGAATGAAGCTTTCTTT. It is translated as CASSLSQNEAFF.

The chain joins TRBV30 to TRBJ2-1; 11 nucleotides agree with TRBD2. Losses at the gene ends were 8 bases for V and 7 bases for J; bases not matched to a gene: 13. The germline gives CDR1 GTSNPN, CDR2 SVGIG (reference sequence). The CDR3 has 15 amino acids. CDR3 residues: CAGNPPSGRLNEQFF. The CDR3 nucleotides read TGTGCCGGCAACCCCCCTAGCGGGAGGTTAAATGAGCAGTTCTTC.

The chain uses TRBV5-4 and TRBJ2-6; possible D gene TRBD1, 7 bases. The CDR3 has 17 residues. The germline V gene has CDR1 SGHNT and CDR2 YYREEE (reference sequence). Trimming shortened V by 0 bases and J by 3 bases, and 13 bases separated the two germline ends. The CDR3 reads CASSLAGGGVGANVLTF. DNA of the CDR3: TGTGCCAGCAGCTTGGCCGGAGGGGGCGTTGGGGCCAACGTCCTGACTTTC.

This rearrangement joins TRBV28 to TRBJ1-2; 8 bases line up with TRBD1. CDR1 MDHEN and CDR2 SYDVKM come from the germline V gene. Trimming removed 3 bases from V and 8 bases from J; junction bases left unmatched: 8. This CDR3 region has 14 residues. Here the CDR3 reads CASSFDRGSWGYTF. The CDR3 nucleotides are TGTGCCAGCAGTTTCGACAGGGGAAGTTGGGGCTACACCTTC.